The following is a T cell receptor (beta chain) sequence with its context. Germline-derived CDR1 and CDR2 are KGHSH and LQKENI. Trimming at V came to 3 bases and at J to 3 bases, leaving 4 bases not matched to a gene. CDR3 length: 14 amino acids. Generated by immunoSEQ multiplex PCR, the TCRdb table keeps only in-frame clones and is missing some. The sample holds under 300,000 clones; around 90% are singletons and the top ten take roughly 6%. The data originate from a study of blood T cell repertoires in COVID-19. The genes are TRBV18 and TRBJ2-5; TRBD1 matches at 7 bases. The specimen was PBMCs or T cells enriched from blood (not recorded which). This TCR came from a woman under 40 with acute COVID-19. As DNA, the CDR3 is TGTGCCAGCTCACCTCCAGGGGGTAAAGAGACCCAGTACTTC. It translates to CASSPPGGKETQYF.